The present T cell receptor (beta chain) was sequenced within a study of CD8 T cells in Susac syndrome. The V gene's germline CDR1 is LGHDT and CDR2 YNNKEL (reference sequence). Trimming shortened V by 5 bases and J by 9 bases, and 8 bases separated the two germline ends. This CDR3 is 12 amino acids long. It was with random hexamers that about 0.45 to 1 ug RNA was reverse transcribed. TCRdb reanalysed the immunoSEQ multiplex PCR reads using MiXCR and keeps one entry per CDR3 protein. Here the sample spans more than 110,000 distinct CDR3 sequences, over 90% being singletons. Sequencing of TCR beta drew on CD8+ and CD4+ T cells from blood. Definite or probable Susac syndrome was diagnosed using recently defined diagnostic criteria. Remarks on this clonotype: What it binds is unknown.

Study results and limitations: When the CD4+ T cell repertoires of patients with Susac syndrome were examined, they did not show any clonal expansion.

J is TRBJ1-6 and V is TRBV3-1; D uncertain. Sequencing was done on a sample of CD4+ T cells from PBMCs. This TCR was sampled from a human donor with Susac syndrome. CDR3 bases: TGTGCCAGCAGCGTACGCATTTCACCCCTCCACTTT. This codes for CASSVRISPLHF. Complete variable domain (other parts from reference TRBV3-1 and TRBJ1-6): DTAVSQTPKYLVTQMGNDKSIKCEQNLGHDTMYWYKQDSKKFLKIMFSYNNKELIINETVPNRFSPKSPDKAHLNLHINSLELGDSAVYFCASSVRISPLHFGNGTRLTVT.